The rows below give T cell receptor beta chains drawn from one sample of a study of blood T cell repertoires in COVID-19. Sequencing was performed with immunoSEQ multiplex PCR; in TCRdb, only in-frame clones are kept and a portion is missing. The table lists some 78,000 clones, roughly 85% of them singletons. The specimen was peripheral blood. These receptors all stem from a man aged 45-60 years with active or convalescent COVID-19. Each CDR3 is given with its conserved first and last residue. Fields, in order: V gene, D gene, J gene, CDR3 protein. The D gene is left open where the match is weak.

>TRBV4-3|TRBD1|TRBJ2-5
CASSQVGTGGETQYF
>TRBV19|NA|TRBJ2-5
CASSVTHQETQYF
>TRBV10-3|TRBD2|TRBJ2-5
CAISESSSGIKETQYF
>TRBV15|NA|TRBJ2-3
CATSRDLGDVNTQYF
>TRBV2|NA|TRBJ1-5
CASSEEGHSNQPQHF
>TRBV3-1/TRBV3-2|NA|TRBJ2-3
CASSQGRGTDTQYF
>TRBV23-1|TRBD1|TRBJ1-2
CASSHSNPGRQGRSGYTF
>TRBV6-1|TRBD1|TRBJ1-4
CASSELGTAATNEKLFF
>TRBV25-1|NA|TRBJ2-7
CASSESGTLSYEQYF
>TRBV4-1|TRBD2|TRBJ2-7
CASSQWEGADEQYF
>TRBV5-1|TRBD1|TRBJ2-5
CASSTGQGESQETQYF
>TRBV4-1|TRBD2|TRBJ2-1
CASSPSLAGAYNEQFF
>TRBV15|NA|TRBJ2-5
CATSRDPGAETQYF
>TRBV30|TRBD2|TRBJ2-3
CARDQREGTDTQYF
>TRBV5-4|NA|TRBJ2-2
CASSLAGATGELFF
>TRBV3-1/TRBV3-2|NA|TRBJ1-2
CASSQTGIDGYTF
>TRBV9|TRBD2|TRBJ2-3
CASSVGAGGPGTQYF
>TRBV5-6|NA|TRBJ2-7
CASSFLVDRYFYEQYF
>TRBV3-1/TRBV3-2|NA|TRBJ1-1
CASSQDMGAAFF
>TRBV10-3|NA|TRBJ2-2
CAISDLSTGDTGELFF
>TRBV7-2|TRBD2|TRBJ2-1
CASSLEEEREISNEQFF
>TRBV5-4|TRBD1|TRBJ1-5
CASSFGGRQGAGQPQHF
>TRBV5-1|NA|TRBJ2-1
CASSFGGPLNEQFF
>TRBV9|TRBD1|TRBJ1-2
CASSPQGNGYGYTF
>TRBV28|NA|TRBJ2-5
CASSYRDWGETQYF
>TRBV15|NA|TRBJ2-7
CATSINRSPYEQYF
>TRBV4-3|TRBD2|TRBJ2-7
CASSQRIGGGYEQYF
>TRBV18|TRBD1|TRBJ2-7
CASSPRDSSYEQYF
>TRBV5-4|NA|TRBJ2-3
CASSYGAGQYF
>TRBV5-1|TRBD1|TRBJ2-2
CASSLSGTGNTGELFF
>TRBV18|TRBD2|TRBJ2-7
CASSPAGLAGVGRYEQYF
>TRBV7-2|TRBD2|TRBJ2-5
CASSLWASGQETQYF
>TRBV19|TRBD1|TRBJ1-5
CASRGQGDQPQHF
>TRBV7-2|NA|TRBJ1-2
CASSLAQRSYGYTF
>TRBV10-3|NA|TRBJ1-1
CAISEQNMNTEAFF
>TRBV11-2|NA|TRBJ2-3
CASSLVGRVVDTQYF
>TRBV6-5|NA|TRBJ2-3
CASKRGLGTDTQYF
>TRBV12-3/TRBV12-4|NA|TRBJ2-3
CASSSWADTQYF
>TRBV27|TRBD2|TRBJ2-1
CASSPRLGGRSSYNEQFF
>TRBV5-6|TRBD1|TRBJ2-7
CASSGRDRAIYEQYF
>TRBV11-2|TRBD2|TRBJ2-1
CASSARTSVFF
>TRBV19|TRBD2|TRBJ2-7
CASSIVWPGGQYEQYF
>TRBV5-1|NA|TRBJ1-3
CASSPRAGGNTIYF
>TRBV12-5|TRBD2|TRBJ2-1
CASGLASGGAQEQFF
>TRBV5-8|TRBD1|TRBJ2-3
CASSLTGVRDTQYF
>TRBV11-2|TRBD1|TRBJ2-6
CASSPDPGQGRSGANVLTF
>TRBV6-5|NA|TRBJ1-1
CASSSQDSMNTEAFF
>TRBV5-1|NA|TRBJ1-3
CASSLDGSPGNTIYF
>TRBV19|TRBD1|TRBJ1-1
CASSDRAPNTEAFF
>TRBV2|TRBD1|TRBJ2-7
CASSEAGTGGKGNYYEQYF